These 20 T cell receptor beta chains share one sample of origin, sequenced in a study of blood T cell repertoires in COVID-19. The protocol was immunoSEQ multiplex PCR, while the TCRdb copy is restricted to in-frame clones and leaves out a portion. The table records 150,000 to 200,000 clones, approximately 82% of them present only once. Sequencing was carried out using PBMCs or T cells enriched from blood (not recorded which). The origin of the receptors is a woman aged 45-65 years who had recovered from COVID-19.

This CDR3 reads CASSVQVEDEQYF. Written as DNA, the CDR3 is TGTGCCAGCAGCGTACAGGTAGAAGACGAGCAGTACTTC. This sequence joins TRBV9 and TRBJ2-7; D is unresolved. This CDR3 comprises 13 residues. Germline V gene data show CDR1 as SGDLS and CDR2 as YYNGEE. V was pared by 1 base and J by 5 bases, with 10 bases between. Complete variable domain (other parts from reference TRBV9 and TRBJ2-7): DSGVTQTPKHLITATGQRVTLRCSPRSGDLSVYWYQQSLDQGLQFLIQYYNGEERAKGNILERFSAQQFPDLHSELNLSSLELGDSALYFCASSVQVEDEQYFGPGTRLTVT.

J is TRBJ2-7 and V is TRBV10-2; TRBD1 matches at 7 bases. The CDR3 loop spans 14 amino acids. Germline V lookup: CDR1 WSHSY, CDR2 SAAADI. V gave up 5 bases and J gave up 2 bases; unmatched junction bases: 6. CDR3 coding DNA: TGCGCCAGCAGTACCAGGGGGAAAGCCTACGAGCAGTACTTC. Translation: CASSTRGKAYEQYF.

V is TRBV12-3 or TRBV12-4 and J is TRBJ2-3; D ambiguous. The CDR3 sequence is 11 residues long. The ends were cut back, 3 bases at V and 4 bases at J, with 2 bases in the middle. The CDR3 region is CASSFSDTQYF. Written as DNA, the CDR3 is TGTGCCAGCAGTTTCTCAGATACGCAGTATTTT.

This clone was detected a few times. The chain carries TRBV6-2 or TRBV6-3 and TRBJ2-7; D remains ambiguous. Between the trimmed V and J ends, which lost 0 bases and 5 bases, there was a span of 8 bases. The CDR3 is made up of 13 amino acids. Germline V gene lookup returns CDR1 MNHEY and CDR2 SVGEGT. The CDR3: CASSYSRGHEQYF. CDR3 nucleotides: TGTGCCAGCAGTTACTCGCGTGGTCACGAGCAGTACTTC.

The chain links TRBV9 to TRBJ2-1; no definite D call. This CDR3 region has 15 residues. CDR1 SGDLS and CDR2 YYNGEE come from the germline V gene. Trimming pared 0 bases from V and 2 bases from J, leaving 9 bases between. The chain's CDR3 is CASSVVGVTYNEQFF. The CDR3 DNA follows: TGTGCCAGCAGCGTAGTCGGAGTAACCTACAATGAGCAGTTCTTC.

CDR3 sequence: CASSPNIPERGNEKLFF. Written as DNA, the CDR3 is TGTGCCAGCAGTCCCAATATCCCCGAGAGAGGGAATGAAAAACTGTTTTTT. The rearrangement links TRBV27 to TRBJ1-4; D not certain. V gave up 5 bases and J gave up 5 bases, with 21 bases separating them. The length of the CDR3 is 17 residues. Per the germline V gene, CDR1 is MNHEY and CDR2 is SMNVEV (reference sequence).

This clone appeared a few times. This sequence joins TRBV23-1 and TRBJ1-3; D is uncertain. TRBV23-1 counts as an open reading frame of uncertain function. The V end lost 0 bases, the J end lost 0 bases, and 12 bases lay between the germline ends. CDR3 size: 17 residues. The CDR3 nucleotides are TGCGCCAGCAGTCAATCCCACAGAGGGAACTCTGGAAACACCATATATTTT. Its translation: CASSQSHRGNSGNTIYF.

This chain uses TRBV14 with TRBJ2-7; no clear D gene. V was clipped by 0 bases and J by 2 bases, with 8 bases between them. Per germline, CDR1 SGHDN and CDR2 FVKESK. This CDR3 has 14 amino acids. The CDR3 region is CASSQEFPAYEQYF. CDR3 in DNA: TGTGCCAGCAGCCAAGAATTTCCGGCCTACGAGCAGTACTTC. The complete variable domain, with remaining parts taken from reference TRBV14 and TRBJ2-7, reads EAGVTQFPSHSVIEKGQTVTLRCDPISGHDNLYWYRRVMGKEIKFLLHFVKESKQDESGMPNNRFLAERTGGTYSTLKVQPAELEDSGVYFCASSQEFPAYEQYFGPGTRLTVT.

The genes are TRBV21-1 and TRBJ1-1. TRBV21-1 is labeled a pseudogene. This CDR3 contains 11 residues. The chain's CDR3 is CASSKDRVAFF. The CDR3 bases are TGTGCCAGCAGCAAAGATCGAGTAGCTTTCTTT.

The chain has TRBV27 and TRBJ1-3; D unclear. This CDR3 is 14 amino acids long. Deletions cut 6 bases from V and 3 bases from J, with 12 bases between. Germline-derived CDR1 and CDR2 are MNHEY and SMNVEV (reference sequence). The CDR3 nucleotides are TGTGCCAGCAGCCCTGGACTGGGTGGAAACACCATATATTTT. Translation: CASSPGLGGNTIYF.

CDR3 sequence: CASSIGNRGQFLGNTEAFF. As DNA, the CDR3 is TGTGCCAGTAGTATAGGGAACAGGGGGCAATTTTTAGGAAACACTGAAGCTTTCTTT. The chain carries TRBV19 and TRBJ1-1; 9 positions agree with TRBD1. Germline trimming cut 1 base from V and 2 bases from J; bases unmatched to any gene: 14. There are 19 residues in the CDR3. Germline CDR1 reads LNHDA; CDR2 reads SQIVND (reference sequence).

The V call is TRBV5-1, the J call TRBJ2-7; TRBD1 matches at 10 bases. The CDR3 extends over 15 amino acids. The germline V gene encodes CDR1 SGHRS and CDR2 YFSETQ. The trim removed 4 bases at V and 2 bases at J, leaving 6 bases unmatched. CDR3 protein: CASSQTGQGTYEQYF. The CDR3 coding sequence is TGCGCCAGCAGCCAGACGGGACAGGGGACCTACGAGCAGTACTTC. Filled out from reference TRBV5-1 and TRBJ2-7, the complete variable domain reads KAGVTQTPRYLIKTRGQQVTLSCSPISGHRSVSWYQQTPGQGLQFLFEYFSETQRNKGNFPGRFSGRQFSNSRSEMNVSTLELGDSALYLCASSQTGQGTYEQYFGPGTRLTVT.

The rearrangement uses TRBV4-1 and TRBJ2-1, with unresolved D. With 0 bases removed from V and 0 bases from J, the gap between germline ends came to 6 bases. Germline CDR1 reads MGHRA; CDR2 reads YSYEKL. This CDR3 has 15 residues. The CDR3 spells CASSQDVSSYNEQFF. CDR3 in DNA: TGCGCCAGCAGCCAAGACGTGAGCTCCTACAATGAGCAGTTCTTC.

This clone has just a few counts. The chain employs TRBV6-5 and TRBJ2-7, with D perhaps matching TRBD1 (7 bases). V lost 5 bases, J lost 7 bases, and 9 bases lay in between. The CDR3 is 11 residues long. Germline lookup yields CDR1 MNHEY and CDR2 SVGAGI. CDR3 sequence reads: CASSQGGEQYF. The CDR3 DNA sequence: TGTGCCAGCAGTCAGGGGGGAGAGCAGTACTTC.

J is TRBJ1-6 and V is TRBV6-1; 8 nucleotides align to TRBD1. Losses at the gene ends were 4 bases for V and 5 bases for J; bases not matched to a gene: 7. The CDR3 sequence is 16 residues long. The V gene's germline CDR1 is MNHNS and CDR2 SASEGT. As DNA, the CDR3 is TGTGCCAGCAGTGGCCAGGGACAGGCTAATAATTCACCCCTCCACTTT. This sequence encodes CASSGQGQANNSPLHF.

The V gene is TRBV12-5, the J gene TRBJ2-5; 9 bases are shared with TRBD2. J lost 5 bases, V lost 1 base, and 14 bases had no gene match. This CDR3 is built from 18 residues. Germline V CDR1 and CDR2: LGHNT, FRNRAP. CDR3 amino acids: CASGLGAGGLRTRETQYF. The CDR3 region has the DNA TGTGCTAGTGGTTTGGGGGCGGGAGGGCTGAGAACAAGGGAGACCCAGTACTTC. Supplemented by reference TRBV12-5 and TRBJ2-5, the full variable domain reads DARVTQTPRHKVTEMGQEVTMRCQPILGHNTVFWYRQTMMQGLELLAYFRNRAPLDDSGMPKDRFSAEMPDATLATLKIQPSEPRDSAVYFCASGLGAGGLRTRETQYFGPGTRLLVL.

The V call is TRBV6-5, the J call TRBJ1-3, with a possible D match to TRBD1 (6 bases). The V end was cut by 8 bases, the J end by 1 base, with 12 bases between. The length of the CDR3 is 14 residues. The germline V gene encodes CDR1 MNHEY and CDR2 SVGAGI. The CDR3 DNA reads TGTGCCAGCGGGGGGGCGAATTCTGGAAACACCATATATTTT. Translating gives CASGGANSGNTIYF.

This sequence joins TRBV3-1 (or the pseudogene TRBV3-2) and TRBJ2-5; TRBD1 matches 9 bases. Germline lookup yields CDR1 LGHDT and CDR2 YNNKEL (reference sequence). This CDR3 is built from 16 residues. V was pared by 4 bases and J by 1 base, with 7 bases of the junction left unmatched. CDR3 nucleotide sequence: TGTGCCAGCAGCCCGATCTTGACAGGGGGCCAAGAGACCCAGTACTTC. Protein product: CASSPILTGGQETQYF.

The CDR3 is CASSTHSTTEAFF. The CDR3 DNA follows: TGTGCCAGCAGCACACACAGTACCACTGAAGCTTTCTTT. The V gene is TRBV7-2, the J gene TRBJ1-1, with no clear D. CDR1 and CDR2 from the germline V gene are SGHTA and FQGNSA. The CDR3 totals 13 residues. V was trimmed by 5 bases and J by 4 bases, leaving 11 bases between them.

The CDR3 sequence is CASYRNSGRAINEQFF. In nucleotides, the CDR3 is TGCGCCAGCTACCGAAATAGCGGGAGGGCAATCAATGAGCAGTTCTTC. The chain has TRBV10-1 and TRBJ2-1; 11 positions match TRBD2. This CDR3 region has 16 residues. CDR1 is WNHNN and CDR2 is SYGVQD in the germline V gene (reference sequence). V gave up 8 bases and J gave up 6 bases; unmatched junction bases: 12.